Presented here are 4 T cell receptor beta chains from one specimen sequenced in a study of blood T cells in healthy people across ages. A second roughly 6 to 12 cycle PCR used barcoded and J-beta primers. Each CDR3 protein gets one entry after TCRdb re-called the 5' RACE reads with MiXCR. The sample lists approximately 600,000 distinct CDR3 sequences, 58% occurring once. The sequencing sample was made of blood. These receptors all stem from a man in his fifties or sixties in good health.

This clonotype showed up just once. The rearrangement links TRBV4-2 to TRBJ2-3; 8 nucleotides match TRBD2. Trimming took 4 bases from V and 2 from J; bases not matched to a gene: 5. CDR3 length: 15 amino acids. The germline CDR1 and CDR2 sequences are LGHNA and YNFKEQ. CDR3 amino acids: CASSRAGEVTDTQYF. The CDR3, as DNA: TGTGCCAGCAGCCGAGCGGGGGAGGTCACAGATACGCAGTATTTT.

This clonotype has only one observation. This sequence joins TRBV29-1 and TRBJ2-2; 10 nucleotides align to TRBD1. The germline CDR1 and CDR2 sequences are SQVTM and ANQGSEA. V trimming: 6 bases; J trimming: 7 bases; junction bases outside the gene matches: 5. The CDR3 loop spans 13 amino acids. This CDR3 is CSVEGQGFGELFF. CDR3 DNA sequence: TGCAGCGTGGAGGGACAGGGGTTCGGGGAGCTGTTTTTT.

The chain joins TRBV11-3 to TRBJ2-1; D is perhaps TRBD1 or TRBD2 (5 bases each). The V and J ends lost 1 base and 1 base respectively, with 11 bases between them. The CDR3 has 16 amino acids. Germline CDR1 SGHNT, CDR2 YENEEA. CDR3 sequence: CASSLGGPGSYNEQFF. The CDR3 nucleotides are TGTGCCAGCAGCTTAGGAGGGCCAGGGTCCTACAATGAGCAGTTCTTC. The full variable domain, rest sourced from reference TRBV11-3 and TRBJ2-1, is EAGVVQSPRYKIIEKKQPVAFWCNPISGHNTLYWYLQNLGQGPELLIRYENEEAVDDSQLPKDRFSAERLKGVDSTLKIQPAELGDSAVYLCASSLGGPGSYNEQFFGPGTRLTVL.

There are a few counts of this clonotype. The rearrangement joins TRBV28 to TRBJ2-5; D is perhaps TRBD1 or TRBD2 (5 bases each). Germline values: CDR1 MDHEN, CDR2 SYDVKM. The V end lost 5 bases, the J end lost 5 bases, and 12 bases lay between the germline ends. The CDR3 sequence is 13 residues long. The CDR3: CASSLSGPETQYF. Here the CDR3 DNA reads TGTGCCAGCAGTCTCTCGGGGCCGGAGACCCAGTACTTC.